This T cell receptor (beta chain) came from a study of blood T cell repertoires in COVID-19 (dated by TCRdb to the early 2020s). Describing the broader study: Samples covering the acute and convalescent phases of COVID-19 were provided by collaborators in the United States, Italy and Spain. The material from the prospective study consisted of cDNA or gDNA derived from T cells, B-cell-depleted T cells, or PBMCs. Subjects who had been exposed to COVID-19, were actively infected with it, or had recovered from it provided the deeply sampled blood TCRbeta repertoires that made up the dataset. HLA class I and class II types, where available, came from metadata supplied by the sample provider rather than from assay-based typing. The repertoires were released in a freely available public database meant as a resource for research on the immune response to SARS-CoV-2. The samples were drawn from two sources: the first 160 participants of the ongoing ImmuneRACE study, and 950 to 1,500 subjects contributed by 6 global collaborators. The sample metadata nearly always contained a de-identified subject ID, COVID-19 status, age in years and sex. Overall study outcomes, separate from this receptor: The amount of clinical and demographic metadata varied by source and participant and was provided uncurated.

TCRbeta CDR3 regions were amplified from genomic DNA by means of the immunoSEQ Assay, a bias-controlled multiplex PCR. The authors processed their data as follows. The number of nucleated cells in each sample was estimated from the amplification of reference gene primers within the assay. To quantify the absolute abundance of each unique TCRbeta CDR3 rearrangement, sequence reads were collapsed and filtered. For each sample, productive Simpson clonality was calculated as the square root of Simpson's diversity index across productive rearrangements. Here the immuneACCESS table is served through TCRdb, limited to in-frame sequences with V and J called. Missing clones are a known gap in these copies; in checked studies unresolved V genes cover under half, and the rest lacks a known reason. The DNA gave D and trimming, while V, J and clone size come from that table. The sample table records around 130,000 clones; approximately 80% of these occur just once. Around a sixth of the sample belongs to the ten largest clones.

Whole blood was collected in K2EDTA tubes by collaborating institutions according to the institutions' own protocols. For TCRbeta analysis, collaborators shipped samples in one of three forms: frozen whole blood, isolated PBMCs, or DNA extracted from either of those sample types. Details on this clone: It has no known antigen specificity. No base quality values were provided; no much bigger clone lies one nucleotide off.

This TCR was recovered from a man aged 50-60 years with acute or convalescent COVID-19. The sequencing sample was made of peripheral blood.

The bases are TGTGCCAGCAGCCACACAAACTACGAGCAGTACTTC. Its translation is CASSHTNYEQYF. Recombination joined TRBV5-6 with TRBJ2-7; no confident D gene assignment can be made. The junction carries 8 bases between V and J, which are trimmed by 4 bases and 3 bases respectively. Sequences SGHDT (CDR1) and YYEEEE (CDR2) are obtained from the germline V gene. From cysteine to phenylalanine, the CDR3 is 12 amino acids long. CDR3 DNA only is kept here, 36 bases in frame from base 1.